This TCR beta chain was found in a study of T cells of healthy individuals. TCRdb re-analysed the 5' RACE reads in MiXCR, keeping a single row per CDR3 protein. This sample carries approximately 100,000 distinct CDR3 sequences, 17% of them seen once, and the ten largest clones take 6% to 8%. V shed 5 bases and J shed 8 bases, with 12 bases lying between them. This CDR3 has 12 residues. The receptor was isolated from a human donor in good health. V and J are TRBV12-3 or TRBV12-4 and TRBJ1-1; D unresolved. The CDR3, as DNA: TGTGCCAGCAGTCTATCTAGCGGGGAAGCTTTCTTT. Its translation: CASSLSSGEAFF.